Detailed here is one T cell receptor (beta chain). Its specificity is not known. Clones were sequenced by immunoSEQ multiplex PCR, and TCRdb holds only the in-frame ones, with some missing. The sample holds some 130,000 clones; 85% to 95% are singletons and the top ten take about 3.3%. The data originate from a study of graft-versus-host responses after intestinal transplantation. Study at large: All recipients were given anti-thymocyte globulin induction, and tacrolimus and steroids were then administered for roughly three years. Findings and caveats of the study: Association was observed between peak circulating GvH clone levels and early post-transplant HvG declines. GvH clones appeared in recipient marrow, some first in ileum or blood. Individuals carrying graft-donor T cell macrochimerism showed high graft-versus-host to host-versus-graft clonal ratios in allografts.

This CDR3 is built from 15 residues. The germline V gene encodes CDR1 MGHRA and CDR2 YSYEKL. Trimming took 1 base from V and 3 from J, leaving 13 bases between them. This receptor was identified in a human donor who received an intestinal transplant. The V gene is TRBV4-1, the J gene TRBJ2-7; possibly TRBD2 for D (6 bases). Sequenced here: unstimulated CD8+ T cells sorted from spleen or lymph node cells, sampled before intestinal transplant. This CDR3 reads CASSQVDGRIYEQYF. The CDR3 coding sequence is TGCGCCAGCAGCCAAGTTGACGGGAGAATCTACGAGCAGTACTTC.